This T cell receptor beta chain was sequenced in a study of blood T cell repertoires in COVID-19. With V trimmed by 0 bases and J by 3 bases, 7 bases remained unmatched. The CDR3 covers 18 residues. CDR1 MGHRA and CDR2 YSYEKL come from the germline V gene. Profiling relied on immunoSEQ multiplex PCR, and the TCRdb table lists in-frame clones only, not all of them. Counted here are around 110,000 clones, 70% to 90% occurring once; the ten biggest clones make up over 2%. The sequenced sample was peripheral blood. This chain uses TRBV4-1 with TRBJ2-1, with 11 bases matching TRBD2. The clonotype originates from a man aged 30 to 39 with acute or convalescent COVID-19. CDR3 amino acids: CASSQERLAGGLYNEQFF. The CDR3 DNA reads TGCGCCAGCAGCCAAGAAAGGTTAGCGGGAGGGCTCTACAATGAGCAGTTCTTC.